Given below is one T cell receptor beta chain in context. The antigen remains unidentified. The record originates from a study of long-term antiretroviral therapy in people with HIV. In the study overall: The oldest specimens predate the 2015 immediate-ART recommendation by about a decade.

Between the trimmed V and J ends, which lost 5 bases and 0 bases, there was a span of 5 bases. This CDR3 contains 12 residues. Germline V lookup: CDR1 GTSNPN, CDR2 SVGIG (reference sequence). HIV-positive participants were all treated in the United States. Survey-level resolution applied to immunoSEQ assay v3.0. The data were produced by immunoSEQ multiplex PCR, yet TCRdb's version contains in-frame clones alone and is incomplete. This table holds 38,000 or so clones, approximately 94% found once. General study results and limits: It was observed that HIV repertoires exhibited narrower CDR3 length ranges than controls.

Source: unsorted PBMCs, taken 9.2 years after starting antiretroviral therapy. This chain joins TRBV30 and TRBJ1-5; no reliable D call. The clonotype comes from a man under 40 with HIV. The CDR3, as DNA: TGTGCCTGGGGTAGTAGCAATCAGCCCCAGCATTTT. This codes for CAWGSSNQPQHF.